This TCR beta chain comes out of a study of T-cell reconstitution after alpha-beta-depleted transplantation in children. Germline CDR1 reads SGDLS; CDR2 reads YYNGEE. CDR3 length: 16 residues. Worth noting for this clonotype: Antigen unknown. One junction end does not reproduce the germline sequence, and a read error may be involved.

Unique molecular identifiers were used to barcode this TCRbeta library. MiXCR was run by TCRdb on the PCR reads, yielding one entry per CDR3 protein. The repertoire has some 200,000 distinct CDR3 sequences, approximately 11% of them found once; the top ten carry approximately 28%. Notes on the study in general: T-cell numbers and diversity, one year after transplant, stemmed largely from T cells that were newly produced. Reportedly, only several hundred clones from non-depleted graft cells drove alpha-beta T-cell counts at about two months. Where some patients showed high TCRbeta diversity at day 60, it came from recipient T cells and thymic progenitors that had survived.

Material: PBMCs, obtained before TCRalphabeta/CD19-depleted stem cell transplant. The chain carries TRBV9 and TRBJ1-2; possible D gene TRBD1, 5 bases. The TCR originated in a child younger than two with acute myeloid leukemia, due to receive a stem cell transplant. CDR3 in amino acids: CAGSVGSAGHYYGYTF. The DNA for the CDR3 is TGTGCCGGCAGCGTAGGGAGCGCGGGGCACTACTATGGCTACACCTTC.